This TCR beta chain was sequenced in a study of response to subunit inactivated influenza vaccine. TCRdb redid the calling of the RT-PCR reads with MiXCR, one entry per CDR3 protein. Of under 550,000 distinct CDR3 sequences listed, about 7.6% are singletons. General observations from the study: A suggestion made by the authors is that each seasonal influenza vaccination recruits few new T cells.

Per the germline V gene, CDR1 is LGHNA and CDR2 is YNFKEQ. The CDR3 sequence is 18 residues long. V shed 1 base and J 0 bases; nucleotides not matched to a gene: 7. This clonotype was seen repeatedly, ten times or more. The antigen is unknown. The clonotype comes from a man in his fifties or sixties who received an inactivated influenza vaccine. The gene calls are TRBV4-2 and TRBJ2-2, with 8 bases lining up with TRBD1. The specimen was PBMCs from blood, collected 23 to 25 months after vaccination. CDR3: CASSQVLRGLANTGELFF. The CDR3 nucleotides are TGTGCCAGCAGCCAAGTCCTCAGGGGGCTCGCGAACACCGGGGAGCTGTTTTTT.